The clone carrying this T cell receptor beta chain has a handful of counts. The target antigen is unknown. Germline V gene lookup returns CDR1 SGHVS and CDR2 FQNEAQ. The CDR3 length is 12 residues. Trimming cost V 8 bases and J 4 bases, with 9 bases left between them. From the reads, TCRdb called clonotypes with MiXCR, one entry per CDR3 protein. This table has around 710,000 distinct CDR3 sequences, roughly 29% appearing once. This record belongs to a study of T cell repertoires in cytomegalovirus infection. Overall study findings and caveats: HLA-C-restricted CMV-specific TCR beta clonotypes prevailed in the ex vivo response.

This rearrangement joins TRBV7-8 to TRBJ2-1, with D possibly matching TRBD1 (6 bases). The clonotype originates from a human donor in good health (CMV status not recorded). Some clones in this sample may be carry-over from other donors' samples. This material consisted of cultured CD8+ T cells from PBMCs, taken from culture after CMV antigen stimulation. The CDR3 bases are TGTGCCAGCGTCAGGGGATACAATGAGCAGTTCTTC. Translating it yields CASVRGYNEQFF.